This is a list of T cell receptor beta chains from one sample in a study of PD-L1 blockade in urothelial cancer. Only in-frame clones appear in the TCRdb table, and some are missing; sequencing was by immunoSEQ multiplex PCR. The sample has about 29,000 clones, about 87% seen once. Sequenced here: PBMCs, sampled around atezolizumab (anti-PD-L1) treatment. The source of these receptors is a middle-aged man with urothelial cancer. Each CDR3 is given with its conserved first and last residue. The D gene is left open where the match is weak. A clone size is listed for some rows: how often the clone was seen (once, few, many), or a class if it is expanded.

clone size	D gene	J gene	V gene	CDR3 DNA	CDR3 protein
.	TRBD1	TRBJ2-3	TRBV19	TGTGCCAGTAAGAGGTCAGGGGGAACAGATACGCAGTATTTT	CASKRSGGTDTQYF
.	TRBD1	TRBJ2-5	TRBV11-2	TGTGCCAGCAGCTCGACAGGGTGGGGTGGAGAGACCCAGTACTTC	CASSSTGWGGETQYF
.	.	TRBJ1-2	TRBV5-4	TGTGCCAGCAGCTTGCTAGGAGGCTCGGCGGGCTACACCTTC	CASSLLGGSAGYTF
.	TRBD2	TRBJ2-3	TRBV6-1	TGTGCCAGCAGTGAAATCTGGGTCCCCCATAGCGGGAGCGGAGCAGATACGCAGTATTTT	CASSEIWVPHSGSGADTQYF
.	TRBD2	TRBJ2-1	TRBV28	TGTGCCAGCACCTCTATAGCGGGAGGCTACAATGAGCAGTTCTTC	CASTSIAGGYNEQFF
.	TRBD1	TRBJ2-1	TRBV7-6	TGTGCCAGCAGCCTGTTCGTAACCGGGACAGACGAGCAGTTCTTC	CASSLFVTGTDEQFF
.	TRBD1	TRBJ2-2	TRBV5-1	TGCGCCAGCAGTCGACAGGGTCGGACCGGGGAGCTGTTTTTT	CASSRQGRTGELFF
.	TRBD2	TRBJ2-5	TRBV27	TGTGCCAGCAGTTCGACTAGCGGGGAGTTTGAGACCCAGTACTTC	CASSSTSGEFETQYF
.	.	TRBJ1-2	TRBV19	TGTGCCAGTAGTATCGCGCAGGGCGGGCAAGGAGGGGGCTACACCTTC	CASSIAQGGQGGGYTF
once	TRBD1	TRBJ2-7	TRBV5-4	TGTGCCAGCAGCTCACAGGGGAGCTCCTACGAGCAGTACTTC	CASSSQGSSYEQYF
once	.	TRBJ1-5	TRBV7-9	TGTGCCAGCAGCCACACGAATAGCAATCAGCCCCAGCATTTT	CASSHTNSNQPQHF
.	.	TRBJ1-1	TRBV18	TGTGCCAGCTCACCGGACAGAGCGAACACTGAAGCTTTCTTT	CASSPDRANTEAFF
.	TRBD1	TRBJ2-5	TRBV7-9	TGTGCCAGCAGAGAAGGGGGCGAAGAGACCCAGTACTTC	CASREGGEETQYF
.	.	TRBJ2-5	TRBV21-1	TGTGCCAGCAGCAAAGGGCCGGGACAGGGTTTGGGGGAGACCCAGTACTTC	CASSKGPGQGLGETQYF
.	TRBD2	TRBJ2-7	TRBV29-1	TGCAGCGTTTTAGGCGCCGGGACTAGCGGGAATCGCTTGAGATACGAGCAGTACTTC	CSVLGAGTSGNRLRYEQYF
.	.	TRBJ2-7	TRBV18	TGTGCCAGCTCACCACTATCGACAGGTGCCGAGCAGTACTTC	CASSPLSTGAEQYF
.	.	TRBJ2-7	TRBV10-2	TGCGCCATCATGCAAGGAGGTAGCGAGCAGTACTTC	CAIMQGGSEQYF